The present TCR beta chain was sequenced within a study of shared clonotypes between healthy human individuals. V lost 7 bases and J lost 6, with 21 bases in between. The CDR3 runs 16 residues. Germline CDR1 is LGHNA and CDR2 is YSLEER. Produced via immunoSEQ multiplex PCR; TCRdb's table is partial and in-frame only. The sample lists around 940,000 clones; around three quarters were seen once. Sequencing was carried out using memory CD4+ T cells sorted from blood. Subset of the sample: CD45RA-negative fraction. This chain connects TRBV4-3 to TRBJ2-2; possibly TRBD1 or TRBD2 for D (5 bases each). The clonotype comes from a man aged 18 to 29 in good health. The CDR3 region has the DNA TGCGCCAGCAACCCTCCCCCGGGCCCGGGGCCCGGGGAGCTGTTTTTT. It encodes CASNPPPGPGPGELFF.